This T cell receptor (beta chain) was identified during a study of T cells after yellow fever vaccination. Study conclusions and caveats: Most clones from primary vaccination resurfaced after the booster (around 95% CD4, less than 90% CD8). The appearance of a small share of clonotypes in both CD4 and CD8 compartments was observed. Contamination by abundant bulk-population clonotypes could be present in FACS-sorted repertoires.

The CDR3 totals 16 residues. V was shortened by 0 bases and J by 0 bases, with 8 bases between the two germline ends. Germline CDR1 and CDR2: MGHRA and YSYEKL. This clonotype was recorded a few times. Its antigen is unknown. TCR cDNA, made by 5'RACE template switching, carried an added universal primer site and UMIs. TCRdb re-analysed the 5' RACE reads in MiXCR, keeping a single row per CDR3 protein. The table lists fewer than 650,000 distinct CDR3 sequences, just over 20% of them singletons. This sequence originates from a young man who received the YFV17D yellow fever vaccine. The sample here was PBMCs, taken about 20 days after the first yellow fever vaccination. The chain links TRBV4-1 to TRBJ1-4; D is undetermined. The CDR3 loop reads CASSQETLATNEKLFF. The CDR3 DNA follows: TGCGCCAGCAGCCAAGAAACTTTAGCAACTAATGAAAAACTGTTTTTT.